This T cell receptor (beta chain) is drawn from a study of OX40 agonist ivuxolimab in advanced cancers. Germline V gene sequence: CDR1 SNHLY, CDR2 FYNNEI. The trim removed 1 base at V and 5 bases at J, leaving 4 bases unmatched. The length of the CDR3 is 15 residues. Profiled with immunoSEQ multiplex PCR; TCRdb holds only in-frame clones, not every one. The table records 50,000 to 65,000 clones, over 75% of them present only once. Sequenced here: CD4+ or CD8+ T cells sorted from blood, sampled in a trial of the OX40 agonist ivuxolimab. The chain recombines TRBV2 with TRBJ2-5; TRBD2 agrees at 10 bases. The receptor comes from an adult with an advanced solid tumor such as melanoma, head and neck, liver or kidney cancer. CDR3 amino acids: CASSEVGLATETQYF. The CDR3 DNA follows: TGTGCCAGCAGTGAAGTGGGACTAGCGACGGAGACCCAGTACTTC.